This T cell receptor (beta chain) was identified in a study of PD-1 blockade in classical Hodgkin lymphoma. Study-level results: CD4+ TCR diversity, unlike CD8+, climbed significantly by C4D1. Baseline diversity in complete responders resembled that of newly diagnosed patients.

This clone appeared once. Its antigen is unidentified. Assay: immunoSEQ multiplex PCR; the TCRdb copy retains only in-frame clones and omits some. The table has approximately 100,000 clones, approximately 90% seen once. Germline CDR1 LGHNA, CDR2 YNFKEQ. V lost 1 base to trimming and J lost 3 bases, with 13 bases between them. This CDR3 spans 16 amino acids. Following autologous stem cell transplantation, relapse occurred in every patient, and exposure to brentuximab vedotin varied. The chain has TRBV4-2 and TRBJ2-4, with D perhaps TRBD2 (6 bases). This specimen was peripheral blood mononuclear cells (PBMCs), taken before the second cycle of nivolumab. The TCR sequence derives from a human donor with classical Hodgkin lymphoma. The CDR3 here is CASSQARGLVKNIQYF. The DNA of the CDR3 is TGTGCCAGCAGCCAAGCTCGGGGGTTGGTCAAAAACATTCAGTACTTC.